The rows below give T cell receptor beta chains drawn from one sample of a study of blood T cell repertoires in COVID-19. Method: immunoSEQ multiplex PCR; TCRdb's copy keeps in-frame clones and lacks some. The data hold 270,000 or so clones, with around 89% observed a single time. Source material: peripheral blood. The receptors derive from a man aged 40-49 years with acute or convalescent COVID-19. The CDR3 runs from the conserved cysteine through the conserved F or W.

V: TRBV5-5
J: TRBJ1-1
CDR3: CASSGDSNTEAFF

V: TRBV7-3
J: TRBJ2-7
CDR3: CASSFDRGRSQYF

V: TRBV19
J: TRBJ2-1
CDR3: CASSFIGDSYNEQFF

V: TRBV11-2
J: TRBJ2-7
CDR3: CASSPTGLAGGQYF

V: TRBV5-1
J: TRBJ2-3
CDR3: CASSLRHLTDTQYF

V: TRBV7-2
J: TRBJ1-2
CDR3: CASSSDRGYGYTF

V: TRBV20-1
J: TRBJ1-5
CDR3: CSASRGSNQPQHF

V: TRBV6-1
J: TRBJ2-1
CDR3: CASSESPGYSYNEQFF

V: TRBV7-8
J: TRBJ1-1
CDR3: CASSLDRTTEAFF

V: TRBV7-3
J: TRBJ2-2
CDR3: CASSFPGQGFGGELFF

V: TRBV7-8
J: TRBJ1-1
CDR3: CASSLRTGNTEAFF

V: TRBV25-1
J: TRBJ2-3
CDR3: CASSPPTGGKDTQYF

V: TRBV6-4
J: TRBJ2-1
CDR3: CASSASGGATWNEQFF

V: TRBV2
J: TRBJ2-3
CDR3: CASSDGLPSTDTQYF

V: TRBV7-2
J: TRBJ1-2
CDR3: CASSSQTALFYGYTF

V: TRBV4-1
J: TRBJ1-2
CDR3: CASSLSRVRDSYGYTF

V: TRBV2
J: TRBJ2-3
CDR3: CASRQGDTQYF

V: TRBV24-1
J: TRBJ2-3
CDR3: CATSDADFAGTDTQYF

V: TRBV10-1
J: TRBJ2-1
CDR3: CASSDGSGRPQQFF

V: TRBV12-3/TRBV12-4
J: TRBJ1-1
CDR3: CASSFGSGPNF

V: TRBV5-4
J: TRBJ1-6
CDR3: CASSLGGQGDSPLHF

V: TRBV2
J: TRBJ1-5
CDR3: CACRRAGQPQHF

V: TRBV29-1
J: TRBJ2-3
CDR3: CSVRDPYADTQYF

V: TRBV6-2/TRBV6-3
J: TRBJ1-4
CDR3: CASSLRVQGEKLFF

V: TRBV9
J: TRBJ2-3
CDR3: CASSSSGRPTDTQYF

V: TRBV7-2
J: TRBJ1-2
CDR3: CASSLSIQGAYGYTF

V: TRBV2
J: TRBJ2-7
CDR3: CASQQGADREQYF

V: TRBV6-5
J: TRBJ2-3
CDR3: CASSYWEGATDTQYF

V: TRBV5-1
J: TRBJ1-6
CDR3: CASRLETANSPLHF

V: TRBV5-1
J: TRBJ2-1
CDR3: CASSLDPRGGRNNEQFF

V: TRBV30
J: TRBJ1-5
CDR3: CAWSVSEGQPQHF

V: TRBV10-3
J: TRBJ2-1
CDR3: CAIKGLDDEQFF

V: TRBV9
J: TRBJ1-4
CDR3: CASSLGQGTEKLFF

V: TRBV11-3
J: TRBJ2-1
CDR3: CASSFGAGGEQFF

V: TRBV2
J: TRBJ2-4
CDR3: CASRQQAPSEYF

V: TRBV30
J: TRBJ1-4
CDR3: CAWSKTASYEKLFF

V: TRBV2
J: TRBJ1-6
CDR3: CASEGQGAGNSPLHF

V: TRBV5-1
J: TRBJ2-1
CDR3: CASSPTGTSASGNNEQFF

V: TRBV5-1
J: TRBJ1-4
CDR3: CASSLQGIGEKLFF

V: TRBV3-1/TRBV3-2
J: TRBJ1-1
CDR3: CASSQPGSNTEAFF

V: TRBV18
J: TRBJ1-2
CDR3: CASSPLGVGANYGYTF

V: TRBV19
J: TRBJ1-2
CDR3: CASSPGYGYTF

V: TRBV5-1
J: TRBJ1-2
CDR3: CASSSGTGTAGYTF

V: TRBV27
J: TRBJ2-1
CDR3: CASSLLAADNEQFF

V: TRBV3-1/TRBV3-2
J: TRBJ1-6
CDR3: CASSQVGGAAPLHF

V: TRBV5-6
J: TRBJ2-2
CDR3: CASTSGSGGTLTNTGELFF

V: TRBV5-1
J: TRBJ2-3
CDR3: CASSLGQGASDTQYF

V: TRBV9
J: TRBJ2-1
CDR3: CASSALGSGGSNEQFF

V: TRBV2
J: TRBJ1-4
CDR3: CASYKSLRVEKLFF

V: TRBV10-3
J: TRBJ1-4
CDR3: CAISLAGWEKLFF

V: TRBV14
J: TRBJ1-4
CDR3: CASSPFRGANEKLFF

V: TRBV27
J: TRBJ2-7
CDR3: CASSTRSSYEQYF

V: TRBV20-1
J: TRBJ2-3
CDR3: CSASVRNGLGLAGGFGDTQYF

V: TRBV5-4
J: TRBJ2-7
CDR3: CASSHKQGFFYEQYF

V: TRBV6-5
J: TRBJ1-2
CDR3: CASKIGALYGYTF

V: TRBV27
J: TRBJ2-7
CDR3: CASSLTSGGSYEQYF

V: TRBV4-1
J: TRBJ2-1
CDR3: CASSHPTSGKNEQFF

V: TRBV6-5
J: TRBJ2-7
CDR3: CASSYGGGGADEQYF